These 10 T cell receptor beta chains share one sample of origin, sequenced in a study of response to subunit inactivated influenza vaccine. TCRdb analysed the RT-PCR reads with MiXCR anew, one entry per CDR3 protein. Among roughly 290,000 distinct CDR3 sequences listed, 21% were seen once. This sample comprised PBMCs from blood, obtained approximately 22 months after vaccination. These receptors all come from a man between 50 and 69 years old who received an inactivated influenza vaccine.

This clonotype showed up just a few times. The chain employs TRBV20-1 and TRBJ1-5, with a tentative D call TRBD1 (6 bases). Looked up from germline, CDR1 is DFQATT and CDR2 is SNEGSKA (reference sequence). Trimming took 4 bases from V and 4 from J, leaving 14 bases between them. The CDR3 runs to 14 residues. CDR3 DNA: TGCAGTGCTAAGTCCGGGACATCTAATCAGCCCCAGCATTTT. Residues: CSAKSGTSNQPQHF.

CDR3 sequence: CASSSNTGRETQYF. As DNA, the CDR3 is TGTGCCAGCAGCTCCAATACCGGGAGAGAGACCCAGTACTTC. V gene TRBV7-9 combines with J gene TRBJ2-5, with a weak D call TRBD2 (6 bases). V was clipped by 4 bases and J by 4 bases, with 13 bases between them. Germline values: CDR1 SEHNR, CDR2 FQNEAQ (reference sequence). The CDR3 extends over 14 amino acids.

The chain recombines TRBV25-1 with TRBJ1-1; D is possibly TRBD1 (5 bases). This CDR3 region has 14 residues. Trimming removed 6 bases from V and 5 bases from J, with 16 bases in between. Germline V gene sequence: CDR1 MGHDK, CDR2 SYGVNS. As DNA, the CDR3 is TGTGCCAGCAGCCCCAGGCCTAAGGGGACTGAAGCTTTCTTT. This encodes CASSPRPKGTEAFF.

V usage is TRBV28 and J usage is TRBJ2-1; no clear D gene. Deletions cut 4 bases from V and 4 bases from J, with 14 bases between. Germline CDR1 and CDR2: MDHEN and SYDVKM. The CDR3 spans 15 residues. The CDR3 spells CASSSSVGRYNEQFF. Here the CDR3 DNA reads TGTGCCAGCAGTTCCTCGGTAGGACGGTACAATGAGCAGTTCTTC. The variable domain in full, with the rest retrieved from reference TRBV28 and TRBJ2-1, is DVKVTQSSRYLVKRTGEKVFLECVQDMDHENMFWYRQDPGLGLRLIYFSYDVKMKEKGDIPEGYSVSREKKERFSLILESASTNQTSMYLCASSSSVGRYNEQFFGPGTRLTVL.

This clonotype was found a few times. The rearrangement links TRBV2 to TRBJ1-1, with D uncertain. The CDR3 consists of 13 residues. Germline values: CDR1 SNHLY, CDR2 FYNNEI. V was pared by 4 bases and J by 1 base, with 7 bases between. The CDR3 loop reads CASSGLENTEAFF. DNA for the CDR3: TGTGCCAGCAGTGGGTTGGAGAACACTGAAGCTTTCTTT.

The DNA of the CDR3 is TGTGCCAGCAGCAAAGAAGGGACACCACAACCAACTAATGAAAAACTGTTTTTT. This sequence encodes CASSKEGTPQPTNEKLFF. The rearrangement links TRBV21-1 to TRBJ1-4; the table's D call, TRBD1, was not checked against the DNA. TRBV21-1 is assigned pseudogene status. This CDR3 comprises 18 residues.

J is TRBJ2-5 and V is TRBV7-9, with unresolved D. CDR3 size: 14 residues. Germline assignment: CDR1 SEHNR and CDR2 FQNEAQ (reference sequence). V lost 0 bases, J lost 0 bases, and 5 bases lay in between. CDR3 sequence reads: CASSLASDQETQYF. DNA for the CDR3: TGTGCCAGCAGCTTAGCGTCAGACCAAGAGACCCAGTACTTC.

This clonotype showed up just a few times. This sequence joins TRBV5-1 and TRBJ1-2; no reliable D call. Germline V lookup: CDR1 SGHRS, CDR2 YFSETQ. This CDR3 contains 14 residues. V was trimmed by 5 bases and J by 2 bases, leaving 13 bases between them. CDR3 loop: CASRLTPFNYGYTF. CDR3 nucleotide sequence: TGCGCCAGCAGGTTGACACCCTTCAACTATGGCTACACCTTC.

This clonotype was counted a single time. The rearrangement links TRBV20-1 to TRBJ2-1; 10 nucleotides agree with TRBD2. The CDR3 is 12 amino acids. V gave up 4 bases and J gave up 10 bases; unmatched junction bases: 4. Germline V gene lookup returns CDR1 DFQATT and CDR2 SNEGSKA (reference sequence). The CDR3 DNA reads TGCAGTGCTAAAGCGGGGGGGCGCGAGCAGTTCTTC. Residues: CSAKAGGREQFF.

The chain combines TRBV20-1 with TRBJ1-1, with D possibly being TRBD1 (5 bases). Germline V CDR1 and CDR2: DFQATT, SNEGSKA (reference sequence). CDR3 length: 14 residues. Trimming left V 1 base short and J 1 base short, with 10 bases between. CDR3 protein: CSARGGTTNTEAFF. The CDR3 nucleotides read TGCAGTGCTAGAGGGGGGACCACGAACACTGAAGCTTTCTTT.